This T cell receptor beta chain was recorded in a study of response to subunit inactivated influenza vaccine. The CDR3 loop spans 15 amino acids. Germline CDR1 and CDR2: MNHEY and SMNVEV (reference sequence). J was trimmed by 7 bases and V by 6 bases; bases with no gene match: 7. TCRdb used MiXCR to reprocess the RT-PCR reads, holding one entry per CDR3 protein. The table lists 500,000 to 600,000 distinct CDR3 sequences, approximately 7.6% of them singletons. This clonotype was sampled from a man aged 45 to 70 who received an inactivated influenza vaccine. The genes are TRBV27 and TRBJ2-7; 15 bases fit TRBD2. Sequenced material: PBMCs from blood, taken roughly 24 months after vaccination. CDR3 in amino acids: CASSPRTSGGVEQYF. CDR3 nucleotide sequence: TGTGCCAGCAGCCCAAGGACTAGCGGGGGGGTGGAGCAGTACTTC.